This TCR beta chain is drawn from a study of T cell repertoires in cytomegalovirus infection. Overall study: The public TCR beta signatures pointed to both CMV infection and matching HLA type. Findings and caveats of the study: In two of eight donors, the top clonotype was HLA-C-restricted CMV-specific.

The CDR3 contains 13 residues. The germline V gene has CDR1 MDHEN and CDR2 SYDVKM. V was shortened by 10 bases and J by 3 bases, with 13 bases between the two germline ends. This clonotype was observed at least ten times. What it binds is not known. One entry per CDR3 protein results from TCRdb running MiXCR on the reads. The profile shows about 400,000 distinct CDR3 sequences, 15% to 20% of them singletons. Sequencing input: PBMCs. This TCR was sampled from a human donor in good health (CMV status not recorded). Some clones in this sample may be carry-over from other donors' samples. This sequence joins TRBV28 and TRBJ1-5; tentatively, D is TRBD1 (5 bases). This chain's CDR3 is CATIDSFNQPQHF. CDR3 DNA sequence: TGTGCCACCATAGACAGCTTCAATCAGCCCCAGCATTTT.